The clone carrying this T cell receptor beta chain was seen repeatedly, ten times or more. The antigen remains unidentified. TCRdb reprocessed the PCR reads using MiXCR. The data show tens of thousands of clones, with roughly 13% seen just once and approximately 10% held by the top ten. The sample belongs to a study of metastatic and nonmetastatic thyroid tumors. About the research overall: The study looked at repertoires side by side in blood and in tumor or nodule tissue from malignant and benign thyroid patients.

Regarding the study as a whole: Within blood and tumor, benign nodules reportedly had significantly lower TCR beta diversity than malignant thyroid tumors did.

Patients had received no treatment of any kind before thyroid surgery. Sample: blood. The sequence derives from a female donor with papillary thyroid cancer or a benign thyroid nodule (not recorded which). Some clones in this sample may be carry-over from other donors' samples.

The CDR3 is CAWSRGGDGAQYF. The CDR3 DNA reads as TGTGCCTGGAGCCGGGGGGGAGATGGGGCCCAGTACTTC. The V call is TRBV30, the J call TRBJ2-5; 8 bases are shared with TRBD2. The CDR3 length is 13 residues. After removal of 3 bases from V and 9 bases from J, the junction contained 9 bases not matched to a gene. Looked up from germline, CDR1 is GTSNPN and CDR2 is SVGIG (reference sequence).